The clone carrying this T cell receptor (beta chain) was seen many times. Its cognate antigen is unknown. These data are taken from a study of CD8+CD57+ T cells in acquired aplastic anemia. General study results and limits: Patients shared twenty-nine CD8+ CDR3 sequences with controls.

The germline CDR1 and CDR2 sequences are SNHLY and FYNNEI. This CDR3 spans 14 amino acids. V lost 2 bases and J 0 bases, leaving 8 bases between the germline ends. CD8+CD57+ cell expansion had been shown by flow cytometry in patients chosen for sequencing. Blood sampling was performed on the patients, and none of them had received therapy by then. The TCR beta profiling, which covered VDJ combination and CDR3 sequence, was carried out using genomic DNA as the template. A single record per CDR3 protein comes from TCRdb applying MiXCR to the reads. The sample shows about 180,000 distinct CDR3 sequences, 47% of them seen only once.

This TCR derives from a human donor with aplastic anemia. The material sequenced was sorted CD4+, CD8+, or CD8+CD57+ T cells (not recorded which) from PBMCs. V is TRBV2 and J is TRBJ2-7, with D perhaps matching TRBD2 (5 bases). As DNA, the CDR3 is TGTGCCAGCAGTGAATACGGAGGCTCCTACGAGCAGTACTTC. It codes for CASSEYGGSYEQYF.